A selection of T cell receptor beta chains follows, all from one sample in a study of blood T cell repertoires in COVID-19. TCRdb's copy holds only in-frame clones and misses some; the assay was immunoSEQ multiplex PCR. The sample carries about 180,000 clones, 80% recorded once. What was sequenced was PBMCs or T cells enriched from blood (not recorded which). All receptors come from a man aged 55-75 years who had been exposed to COVID-19. CDR3s include the opening cysteine and the closing phenylalanine or tryptophan. A D gene is named only where the DNA matches it firmly.

cdr3_nt,cdr3_aa,j_call,v_call,d_call
TGTGCCAGCAGCTTAGCGGGACAGCGCCCGGTACTGTTTTTT,CASSLAGQRPVLFF,TRBJ1-4,TRBV7-9,TRBD1
TGTGCCAGCAGCCCCCCATCAGATACGCAGTATTTT,CASSPPSDTQYF,TRBJ2-3,TRBV28,NA
TGTGCCTGGAGTGTCCAGGGTAACTCTGGAAACACCATATATTTT,CAWSVQGNSGNTIYF,TRBJ1-3,TRBV30,NA
TGTGCCAGCAGGGTACTAGCGGGAAACTACGAGCAGTACTTC,CASRVLAGNYEQYF,TRBJ2-7,TRBV2,TRBD2
TGTGCCAGCAGCCGGGACAGGGGTAGCTACGAGCAGTACTTC,CASSRDRGSYEQYF,TRBJ2-7,TRBV5-4,TRBD1
TGTGCCAGCAGCGTTTCGGGACAGGGAGCGACTGGAAACACCATATATTTT,CASSVSGQGATGNTIYF,TRBJ1-3,TRBV9,TRBD1
TGTGCCAGCACCGACAGGGTTCGGAATTCACCCCTCCACTTT,CASTDRVRNSPLHF,TRBJ1-6,TRBV5-6,TRBD1
TGTGCCAGCACCTGGACAGGACGGGAGCAGTACTTC,CASTWTGREQYF,TRBJ2-7,TRBV6-5,TRBD1
TGTGCCAGCAGCTTGGGCCAGGGTCGTGAAAAACTGTTTTTT,CASSLGQGREKLFF,TRBJ1-4,TRBV5-6,NA
TGTGCCAGCAGTTTATCGGCTTCCTATGGCTACACCTTC,CASSLSASYGYTF,TRBJ1-2,TRBV27,NA
TGTGCCAGCAGTGAATACCTTTATAATTCACCCCTCCACTTT,CASSEYLYNSPLHF,TRBJ1-6,TRBV25-1,NA
TGCGCCAGCGCCCTGAGGTCCCACAATGAGCAGTTCTTC,CASALRSHNEQFF,TRBJ2-1,TRBV5-1,NA
TGTGCCACCAGTTACCGGGGGGGCGCCTCCTACGAGCAGTACTTC,CATSYRGGASYEQYF,TRBJ2-7,TRBV15,TRBD2
TGTGCCAGCAGCTCCGAGGGTTACGAGCAGTACTTC,CASSSEGYEQYF,TRBJ2-7,TRBV11-3,NA
TGTGCCAGCAGCCCGGGACAGGGGGCCTTCGGTTCACCCCTCCACTTT,CASSPGQGAFGSPLHF,TRBJ1-6,TRBV9,TRBD1
TGTGCCAGCAGCGCCAGGACAGGGGGTAATTCACCCCTCCACTTT,CASSARTGGNSPLHF,TRBJ1-6,TRBV9,TRBD1